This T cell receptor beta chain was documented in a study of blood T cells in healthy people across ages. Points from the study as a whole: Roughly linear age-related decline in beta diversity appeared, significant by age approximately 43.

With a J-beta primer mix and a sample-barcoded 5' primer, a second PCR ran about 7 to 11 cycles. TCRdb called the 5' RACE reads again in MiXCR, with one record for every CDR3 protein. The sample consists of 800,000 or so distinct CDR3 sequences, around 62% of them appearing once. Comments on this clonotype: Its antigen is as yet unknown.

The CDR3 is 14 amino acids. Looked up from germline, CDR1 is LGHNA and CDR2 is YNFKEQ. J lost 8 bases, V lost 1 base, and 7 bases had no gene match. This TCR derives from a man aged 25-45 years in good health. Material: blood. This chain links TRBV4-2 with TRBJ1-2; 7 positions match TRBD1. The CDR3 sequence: CASSQASLTGGYTF. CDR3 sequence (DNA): TGTGCCAGCAGCCAAGCCTCACTGACAGGGGGCTACACCTTC.